This T cell receptor beta chain was recovered during a study of T cells after yellow fever vaccination. Study-level results: Weaker, the secondary response peaked sooner, at day 5 versus 15. Reappearance after the booster was seen for most primary-vaccination clones, at roughly 96% CD4 and about 90% CD8. Abundant bulk-derived clonotypes could contaminate FACS-sorted repertoires.

This clonotype was recorded at least ten times. What it binds is not known. Generation of TCR cDNA used 5'RACE template switching (which added a universal primer site and UMIs). A single record per CDR3 protein comes from TCRdb applying MiXCR to the 5' RACE reads. This sample yields 400,000 to 450,000 distinct CDR3 sequences, of which approximately 18% are seen a single time; 15% to 20% belongs to the top ten. The V end was cut by 5 bases, the J end by 7 bases, with 9 bases between. The CDR3 is 12 amino acids. The sample here was PBMCs, taken before the yellow fever booster vaccination. The rearrangement links TRBV12-3 or TRBV12-4 to TRBJ2-1; the D gene is possibly TRBD1 (6 bases). This receptor was identified in a man younger than 35 who received the YFV17D yellow fever vaccine. The CDR3 region is CASSRTGNEQFF. DNA for the CDR3: TGTGCCAGCAGTCGCACAGGGAATGAGCAGTTCTTC.